What follows is one T cell receptor (beta chain) and its context. No cognate antigen has been identified for it. Qualities for individual bases were not recorded, and no much larger clone is one base off. The collaborating institutions used their own protocols to collect whole blood in K2EDTA tubes. For TCRbeta analysis, collaborators shipped samples as frozen whole blood, isolated PBMCs, or DNA extracted from either of those sample types. This entry is derived from a study of blood T cell repertoires in COVID-19 (TCRdb year 2020). General notes on the study: Collaborator samples came from the United States, Italy and Spain and covered acute and convalescent phases of COVID-19. The material from the prospective study consisted of cDNA or gDNA derived from T cells, B-cell-depleted T cells, or PBMCs. Subjects who had been exposed to COVID-19, were actively infected with it, or had recovered from it provided the deeply sampled blood TCRbeta repertoires that made up the dataset. The repertoires were made available in a free public database intended to serve as a resource for research on the immune response to SARS-CoV-2. The samples were drawn from the first 160 participants of the ongoing ImmuneRACE study and from over a thousand subjects provided by 6 global collaborators. Sample metadata almost always included a de-identified subject ID, COVID-19 status, age in years and sex. Where available, HLA class I and class II types were obtained from metadata supplied by the sample provider rather than from assay-based typing.

The full study reports these points: The amount of clinical and demographic metadata varied by source and participant and was provided uncurated.

TCRbeta CDR3 regions were amplified from genomic DNA by means of the immunoSEQ Assay, a bias-controlled multiplex PCR. On the authors' methods: The number of nucleated cells in each sample was estimated by amplification of reference gene primers within the assay. To quantify the absolute abundance of each unique TCRbeta CDR3 rearrangement, sequence reads were collapsed and filtered. For each sample, productive Simpson clonality was calculated by taking the square root of Simpson's diversity index across productive rearrangements. The source is immuneACCESS, and TCRdb retained only in-frame sequences with V and J called. Part of the clones is not carried over; for the studies checked, unresolved V genes explain less than half of this, and the remainder is unexplained. V, J and clone size were drawn from that table, and D and trimming were deduced from the DNA. This sample holds 200,000 to 250,000 clones; 86% were observed only once. Jointly, the top ten make up over 4.5% of the sample.

The V end loses 7 bases and the J end loses 8 bases, and a stretch of 15 bases separates them. The CDR3 spans 13 residues, from the cysteine through the phenylalanine. The entry retains the CDR3 DNA only, 39 bases that are in frame from base 1. This receptor was identified in a man of 80 years or more with acute or convalescent COVID-19. This chain is built from TRBV12-3 or TRBV12-4 and TRBJ2-1; 6 matching bases give a weak D call of TRBD1. Sequenced material: peripheral blood. The base sequence is TGTGCCAGCACCGGGACACCTGTGTATGAGCAGTTCTTC. Its translation reads: CASTGTPVYEQFF.